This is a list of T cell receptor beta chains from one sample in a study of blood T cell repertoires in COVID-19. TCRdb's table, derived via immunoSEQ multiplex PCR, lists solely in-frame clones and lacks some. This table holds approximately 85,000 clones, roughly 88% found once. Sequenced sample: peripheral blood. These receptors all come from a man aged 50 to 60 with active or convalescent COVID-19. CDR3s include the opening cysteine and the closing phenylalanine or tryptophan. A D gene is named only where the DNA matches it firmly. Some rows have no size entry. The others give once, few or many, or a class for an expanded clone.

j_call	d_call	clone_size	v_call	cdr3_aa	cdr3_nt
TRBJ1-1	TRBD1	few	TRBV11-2	CASNRGTANTEAFF	TGTGCCAGCAATAGAGGGACAGCTAACACTGAAGCTTTCTTT
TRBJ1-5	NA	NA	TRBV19	CASSTGQRSNQPQHF	TGTGCCAGTAGTACTGGACAGAGAAGCAATCAGCCCCAGCATTTT
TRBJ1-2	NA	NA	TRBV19	CASRSFRTDNYGYTF	TGTGCCAGTAGGAGCTTTAGGACAGACAACTATGGCTACACCTTC
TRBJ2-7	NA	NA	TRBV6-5	CASSYRAEGYEQYF	TGTGCCAGCAGTTACAGGGCGGAGGGCTACGAGCAGTACTTC
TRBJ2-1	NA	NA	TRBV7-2	CASSLPQAEQFF	TGTGCCAGCAGCTTGCCCCAGGCTGAGCAGTTCTTC
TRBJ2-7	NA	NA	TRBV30	CAWGHIAESYEQYF	TGTGCCTGGGGTCATATAGCGGAGTCCTACGAGCAGTACTTC
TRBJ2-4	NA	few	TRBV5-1	CASSLRPGTGDIQYF	TGCGCCAGCAGCCTTCGCCCCGGGACTGGGGACATTCAGTACTTC
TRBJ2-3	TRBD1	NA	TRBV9	CASSVGGQGTDTQYF	TGTGCCAGCAGCGTAGGGGGACAGGGCACAGATACGCAGTATTTT
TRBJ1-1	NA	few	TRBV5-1	CASSLRGASTEAFF	TGCGCCAGCAGCTTGCGGGGGGCAAGCACTGAAGCTTTCTTT
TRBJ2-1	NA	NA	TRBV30	CAWSESSGQEQFF	TGTGCCTGGAGTGAAAGTAGCGGACAAGAGCAGTTCTTC